These 23 T cell receptor beta chains were all obtained from the same sample, sequenced in a study of T-cell memory formation after mild COVID-19. TCRdb analysed the 5' RACE reads with MiXCR anew, one entry per CDR3 protein. The table includes 250,000 to 350,000 distinct CDR3 sequences, 15% to 20% detected once. The sequenced material came from PBMCs or a T cell subset sorted from them (not recorded which). The receptors derive from a young man who had mild COVID-19 (a few samples of this study predate the infection). Cell type and time point are not known.

This clonotype was picked up a small number of times. The rearrangement joins TRBV12-3 or TRBV12-4 to TRBJ2-1; D uncertain. The germline V and J ends were trimmed by 3 bases and 8 bases, with 17 bases remaining between them. The CDR3 length is 15 residues. The CDR3 nucleotides read TGTGCCAGCAGTTTCTCCTTGACAAGCGTTGATGAGCAGTTCTTC. This codes for CASSFSLTSVDEQFF.

The sample holds a few counts of this clonotype. V usage is TRBV20-1 and J usage is TRBJ1-6, with 8 bases matching TRBD1. The V segment lost 3 bases and the J segment 8 bases; nucleotides outside the gene matches: 9. The germline gives CDR1 DFQATT, CDR2 SNEGSKA (reference sequence). The CDR3 runs to 15 residues. CDR3 protein: CSARDRGTGDSPLHF. DNA of the CDR3: TGCAGTGCTAGGGATCGGGGGACAGGTGATTCACCCCTCCACTTT.

This clonotype has only a few counts. V and J are TRBV12-5 and TRBJ2-7; no clear D gene. The CDR3 is 11 residues long. The V end was cut by 2 bases, the J end by 3 bases, with 2 bases between. CDR1 is LGHNT and CDR2 is FRNRAP in the germline V gene. DNA of the CDR3: TGTGCTAGTGGTTTGTACTACGAGCAGTACTTC. Amino acids: CASGLYYEQYF.

This clonotype was seen a few times. The chain combines TRBV5-1 with TRBJ2-3, with D possibly being TRBD1 (7 bases). V lost 2 bases to trimming and J lost 0 bases, with 13 bases between them. CDR3 length: 16 residues. Germline CDR1 reads SGHRS; CDR2 reads YFSETQ. CDR3 nucleotides: TGCGCCAGCAGCTTCTCGACAGGGACTAGCACAGATACGCAGTATTTT. Translated, it gives CASSFSTGTSTDTQYF.

This clonotype was seen ten or more times. This chain connects TRBV5-1 to TRBJ2-7; possibly TRBD1 or TRBD2 for D (5 bases each). The germline V gene encodes CDR1 SGHRS and CDR2 YFSETQ. Trimming took off 4 bases at V and 4 bases at J, with 9 bases between the two ends. CDR3 length: 12 residues. The CDR3 region has the DNA TGCGCCAGCAGCGGGGGTAATTACGAGCAGTACTTC. It is translated as CASSGGNYEQYF. The whole variable domain, filled in from reference TRBV5-1 and TRBJ2-7, reads KAGVTQTPRYLIKTRGQQVTLSCSPISGHRSVSWYQQTPGQGLQFLFEYFSETQRNKGNFPGRFSGRQFSNSRSEMNVSTLELGDSALYLCASSGGNYEQYFGPGTRLTVT.

V is TRBV28 and J is TRBJ1-4; 9 bases match TRBD1. V lost 3 bases to trimming and J lost 7 bases; unmatched junction nucleotides: 6. CDR3 length: 15 residues. CDR1 MDHEN and CDR2 SYDVKM come from the germline V gene. Here the CDR3 reads CASSFGDRVGEKLFF. CDR3 DNA sequence: TGTGCCAGCAGTTTTGGGGACAGGGTCGGTGAAAAACTGTTTTTT. Full variable domain (missing parts from reference TRBV28 and TRBJ1-4): DVKVTQSSRYLVKRTGEKVFLECVQDMDHENMFWYRQDPGLGLRLIYFSYDVKMKEKGDIPEGYSVSREKKERFSLILESASTNQTSMYLCASSFGDRVGEKLFFGSGTQLSVL.

In DNA form, the CDR3 reads TGCGCCAGCAGCCTAGGACAGGGGGCGAAAGAGCAGTACTTC. Translated, it gives CASSLGQGAKEQYF. The chain couples TRBV4-3 to TRBJ2-7; TRBD1 aligns across 11 bases. Germline CDR1 and CDR2: LGHNA and YSLEER. With V trimmed by 4 bases and J by 7 bases, 6 bases remained unmatched. The CDR3 length is 14 residues.

This clonotype occurred many times. The chain joins TRBV7-9 to TRBJ1-5; TRBD1 might be the D (6 bases). Per the germline V gene, CDR1 is SEHNR and CDR2 is FQNEAQ (reference sequence). This CDR3 comprises 14 residues. Trimming removed 5 bases from V and 3 bases from J, with 11 bases in between. CDR3 in DNA: TGTGCCAGCAGCCCCAGGGGATCCAATCAGCCCCAGCATTTT. Translated, it gives CASSPRGSNQPQHF.

Many counts were recorded for this clonotype. J is TRBJ2-7 and V is TRBV4-3, with 7 positions matching TRBD1. Germline trimming cut 4 bases from V and 6 bases from J; bases unmatched to any gene: 6. CDR1 and CDR2 (germline): LGHNA, YSLEER. The CDR3 length is 13 residues. The CDR3 DNA reads TGCGCCAGCAGCCCGATCTCAGGGGGCGAGCAGTACTTC. It encodes CASSPISGGEQYF.

The chain recombines TRBV20-1 with TRBJ1-1, with D unresolved. Germline lookup yields CDR1 DFQATT and CDR2 SNEGSKA (reference sequence). Trimming cost V 2 bases and J 4 bases, with 11 bases left between them. This CDR3 is built from 13 residues. The CDR3 protein is CSARRGTGTEAFF. CDR3 bases: TGCAGTGCTAGACGGGGTACCGGCACTGAAGCTTTCTTT.

This clonotype occurred a few times. The chain recombines TRBV6-5 with TRBJ1-6, with 9 bases identical to TRBD1. The germline CDR1 and CDR2 sequences are MNHEY and SVGAGI. Trimming removed 4 bases from V and 10 bases from J; junction bases left unmatched: 14. The CDR3 has 17 amino acids. The CDR3 DNA follows: TGTGCCAGCAGTTTCCTTGACACGACAGGGGGTGGGTCACCCCTCCACTTT. Translating it yields CASSFLDTTGGGSPLHF.

The J gene is TRBJ2-3, the V gene TRBV11-2; 8 positions agree with TRBD1. Germline V gene data show CDR1 as SGHAT and CDR2 as FQNNGV. Germline trimming cut 5 bases from V and 2 bases from J; bases unmatched to any gene: 6. The CDR3 has 15 amino acids. CDR3 DNA: TGTGCCAGCAGCCCTGGACAGGGACTCACAGATACGCAGTATTTT. Its protein product is CASSPGQGLTDTQYF.

This clonotype was seen a handful of times. This chain joins TRBV5-1 and TRBJ1-6, with TRBD1 as a possible D gene (6 bases). CDR3 length: 16 amino acids. Looked up from germline, CDR1 is SGHRS and CDR2 is YFSETQ. The ends were cut back, 5 bases at V and 6 bases at J, with 18 bases in the middle. The CDR3 is CASSKRGGDSNSPLHF. CDR3 sequence (DNA): TGCGCCAGCAGTAAGAGAGGGGGGGACTCTAATTCACCCCTCCACTTT.

This chain joins TRBV6-5 and TRBJ2-5, with TRBD2 as a possible D gene (5 bases). The V end was cut by 1 base, the J end by 2 bases, with 14 bases between. CDR1 MNHEY and CDR2 SVGAGI come from the germline V gene. The CDR3 length is 16 residues. The CDR3 region has the DNA TGTGCCAGCAGTTACTTTTCGGGGAGAAATCAAGAGACCCAGTACTTC. Protein product: CASSYFSGRNQETQYF.

V gene TRBV7-2 combines with J gene TRBJ1-2; D might be TRBD1 (6 bases). Looked up from germline, CDR1 is SGHTA and CDR2 is FQGNSA. Trimming took off 3 bases at V and 6 bases at J, with 8 bases between the two ends. The CDR3 has 12 amino acids. The chain's CDR3 is CASSLYRDGYTF. As DNA, the CDR3 is TGTGCCAGCAGCTTGTACAGGGATGGCTACACCTTC.

The table lists this clonotype with a few counts. The chain uses TRBV24-1 and TRBJ1-5, with 12 bases matching TRBD1. The CDR3 has 19 residues. V was clipped by 2 bases and J by 0 bases; unmatched bases: 7. The germline V gene has CDR1 KGHDR and CDR2 SFDVKD. The CDR3 protein is CATSDSRDRGQYSNQPQHF. In DNA form, the CDR3 reads TGTGCCACCAGTGATTCCCGGGACAGGGGGCAATATAGCAATCAGCCCCAGCATTTT.

The chain has TRBV24-1 and TRBJ2-5, with D possibly being TRBD2 (5 bases). Trimming took off 9 bases at V and 2 bases at J, with 15 bases between the two ends. Germline lookup yields CDR1 KGHDR and CDR2 SFDVKD. The CDR3 is 14 amino acids. The CDR3 reads CATSSTGRQETQYF. CDR3 DNA sequence: TGTGCCACCTCTTCGACTGGGAGACAAGAGACCCAGTACTTC.

The chain has TRBV11-1 and TRBJ2-1; tentatively, D is TRBD2 (6 bases). The CDR3 is 15 residues long. Germline assignment: CDR1 SGHAT and CDR2 FQDESV (reference sequence). The V and J ends lost 3 bases and 6 bases respectively, with 15 bases between them. The CDR3 sequence: CASSFPVAGSNEQFF. The CDR3 nucleotides read TGTGCCAGCAGCTTCCCCGTGGCGGGGAGCAATGAGCAGTTCTTC.

This clonotype has a count of ten or more. V and J are TRBV12-3 or TRBV12-4 and TRBJ2-7; tentatively, D is TRBD1 (6 bases). V was pared by 6 bases and J by 3 bases, with 12 bases between. The CDR3 extends over 13 amino acids. CDR3 loop: CASSDRNGYEQYF. The CDR3 nucleotides read TGTGCCAGCAGCGACAGGAACGGCTACGAGCAGTACTTC.

Ten or more counts support this clonotype. The V call is TRBV5-1, the J call TRBJ2-1; the D is unclear. Trimming stripped 0 bases from V and 0 bases from J, with 10 bases between. Germline CDR1 reads SGHRS; CDR2 reads YFSETQ. The CDR3 runs to 16 residues. The CDR3 DNA reads as TGCGCCAGCAGCTTGGCAGTGCAGAGCTCCTACAATGAGCAGTTCTTC. Protein: CASSLAVQSSYNEQFF.

The V and J genes are TRBV20-1 and TRBJ1-2, with D uncertain. In germline, CDR1 is DFQATT, CDR2 SNEGSKA (reference sequence). V was trimmed by 0 bases and J by 8 bases, leaving 10 bases between them. The CDR3 spans 12 residues. The CDR3 DNA sequence: TGCAGTGCTAGAGATCTGTCCTTAGGCTACACCTTC. It translates to CSARDLSLGYTF.

This clonotype was seen a few times. The J gene is TRBJ2-7, the V gene TRBV30; no clear D. Germline V gene data show CDR1 as GTSNPN and CDR2 as SVGIG (reference sequence). This CDR3 has 13 residues. The ends were cut back, 5 bases at V and 3 bases at J, with 14 bases in the middle. The CDR3 spells CAWEVGVGYEQYF. The CDR3 nucleotides are TGTGCCTGGGAAGTGGGCGTCGGCTACGAGCAGTACTTC.

The V call is TRBV6-5, the J call TRBJ2-7; 7 bases line up with TRBD1. The CDR3 has 12 amino acids. Germline-derived CDR1 and CDR2 are MNHEY and SVGAGI. The V gene end was trimmed by 8 bases and the J gene end by 5 bases; junction bases not matched to a gene: 6. In DNA, the CDR3 is TGTGCCAGCGGCCGACAGGGTCACGAGCAGTACGTC. Translating it yields CASGRQGHEQYV.